These T cell receptor beta chains were read from a single sample in a study of blood T cell repertoires in COVID-19. Sequencing was performed with immunoSEQ multiplex PCR; in TCRdb, only in-frame clones are kept and a portion is missing. The table has about 240,000 clones, over 80% seen once. Source material: peripheral blood. These receptors originate from a man aged 30 to 45 who had recovered from COVID-19. Each CDR3 is given with its conserved first and last residue. D genes are given only for firm matches. Clone size is stated in some rows and not others, as once, few, many or a class when expanded.

size	D	J	V	DNA	CDR3
.	.	TRBJ1-1	TRBV5-5	TGTGCCAGCAGCTCCTTAACACAGGGTAGCAACACTGAAGCTTTCTTT	CASSSLTQGSNTEAFF
.	.	TRBJ2-7	TRBV2	TGTGCCAGCAGTGTCGACCGGGGGACCTCAACCTACGAGCAGTACTTC	CASSVDRGTSTYEQYF
.	.	TRBJ1-1	TRBV2	TGTGCCAGCAACGACCGGAGGGTAGTAGTCACTGAAGCTTTCTTT	CASNDRRVVVTEAFF
once	.	TRBJ2-7	TRBV4-1	TGCGCCAGCAGCCAAGAGCCACGGGAAGGCTACGAGCAGTACTTC	CASSQEPREGYEQYF
.	.	TRBJ1-3	TRBV27	TGTGCCAGCAGTTTAAACAGAAACTCTGGAAACACCATATATTTT	CASSLNRNSGNTIYF
.	.	TRBJ2-3	TRBV7-2	TGTGCCAGCAGCCACGACTACTTATTTTTTCCTAGCACAGATACGCAGTATTTT	CASSHDYLFFPSTDTQYF
few	TRBD1	TRBJ1-4	TRBV4-1	TGCGCCAGCAGCCAGGGAACAGGGGAATACGAAAAACTGTTTTTT	CASSQGTGEYEKLFF
.	.	TRBJ1-4	TRBV6-5	TGTGCCAGCAGCGATGGCTGGGGCACTAATGAAAAACTGTTTTTT	CASSDGWGTNEKLFF
.	.	TRBJ1-5	TRBV28	TGTGCCAGCAGTTCCTACAGGGATAGCAATCAGCCCCAGCATTTT	CASSSYRDSNQPQHF
.	TRBD2	TRBJ2-1	TRBV7-9	TGTGCCAGCAGCCCTGACGTAGCGGGGAGATACAATGAGCAGTTCTTC	CASSPDVAGRYNEQFF
.	.	TRBJ2-3	TRBV27	TGTGCCAGCAGTTTGGGGCTAGTTGAAGCAGATACGCAGTATTTT	CASSLGLVEADTQYF
.	TRBD1	TRBJ1-4	TRBV4-1	TGCGCCAGCAGCTTCCGACAGGGGCGTAATGAAAAACTGTTTTTT	CASSFRQGRNEKLFF
.	.	TRBJ1-5	TRBV6-5	TGTGCCAGCAGTTACTCCTTTAGCAATCAGCCCCAGCATTTT	CASSYSFSNQPQHF
.	.	TRBJ2-2	TRBV28	TGTGCCAGCGAGCAGGGATCCACCGGGGAGCTGTTTTTT	CASEQGSTGELFF
.	.	TRBJ1-3	TRBV5-1	TGCGCCAGCAGAGCGGGGGCTGTGGGAAACACCATATATTTT	CASRAGAVGNTIYF
.	.	TRBJ2-5	TRBV7-9	TGTGCCAGCAGCTTAGCCGGAGACCAAGAGACCCAGTACTTC	CASSLAGDQETQYF
.	TRBD1	TRBJ2-2	TRBV7-2	TGTGCCAGCAGCACCAGGGGGCGCGTCACCGGGGAGCTGTTTTTT	CASSTRGRVTGELFF
few	TRBD1	TRBJ1-6	TRBV5-1	TGCGCCAGCAGCTTGGTAGGACAGGGGAATAATTCACCCCTCCACTTT	CASSLVGQGNNSPLHF
.	TRBD2	TRBJ2-3	TRBV14	TGTGCCAGCAGCCAAGATCGGACAGCGGGGGGGGCCCGGAATTTT	CASSQDRTAGGARNF
.	.	TRBJ2-5	TRBV6-5	TGTGCCAGCAGTTTATCAGGGAGGGAGACCCAGTACTTC	CASSLSGRETQYF
once	.	TRBJ2-1	TRBV2	TGTGCCAGCAGTGAAAGCGGGCCGCGGGGTGAGCAGTTCTTC	CASSESGPRGEQFF
.	TRBD2	TRBJ2-1	TRBV11-1	TGTGCCAGCAGGCCCGGGACTAGCGATTACAATGAGCAGTTCTTC	CASRPGTSDYNEQFF
.	.	TRBJ1-2	TRBV4-1	TGCGCCAGCAGCCAAGATCCCCCGGGGGGGACAATGGGCTATGGCTACACCTTC	CASSQDPPGGTMGYGYTF
.	TRBD1	TRBJ1-2	TRBV6-5	TGTGCCAGCAGCCCCTACCTCGGGACAGTATATGGCTACACCTTC	CASSPYLGTVYGYTF
.	TRBD2	TRBJ2-1	TRBV20-1	TGCAGTGCTAGTCGGGGGGACAATGAGCAGTTCTTC	CSASRGDNEQFF
.	.	TRBJ1-6	TRBV5-6	TGTGCCAGCAGCTTCAGGGGATCACCCCTCCACTTT	CASSFRGSPLHF
.	.	TRBJ2-1	TRBV9	TGTGCCAGCAGCGTAGGAGGATCGTACAATGAGCAGTTCTTC	CASSVGGSYNEQFF
once	.	TRBJ2-1	TRBV10-3	TGTGCCGTACAGGGTGTCTCCTACAATGAGCAGTTCTTC	CAVQGVSYNEQFF
.	TRBD2	TRBJ2-1	TRBV5-4	TGTGCCAGCAGCGGCGGGGGGGCGGAGTCCTACAATGAGCAGTTCTTC	CASSGGGAESYNEQFF